Each of the 30 T cell receptor beta chains below was sequenced from the same sample in a study of blood T cell repertoires in COVID-19. The table came from immunoSEQ multiplex PCR; TCRdb's copy has only in-frame clones and leaves some out. Of roughly 130,000 clones listed, roughly four fifths were seen once; the top ten hold about a sixth. The sequenced sample consisted of peripheral blood. These receptor sequences come from a woman between 50 and 59 years old with acute or convalescent COVID-19.

This chain connects TRBV7-9 to TRBJ1-2; maybe TRBD1 (6 bases). CDR1 is SEHNR, CDR2 FQNEAQ, per germline (reference sequence). This CDR3 has 16 residues. V lost 3 bases and J lost 1, with 15 bases in between. CDR3 protein: CASSFPGTSNNYGYTF. For the CDR3, the DNA is TGTGCCAGCAGCTTCCCCGGGACAAGTAATAACTATGGCTACACCTTC. The entire variable domain, with the rest obtained from reference TRBV7-9 and TRBJ1-2, is as follows: DTGVSQNPRHKITKRGQNVTFRCDPISEHNRLYWYRQTLGQGPEFLTYFQNEAQLEKSRLLSDRFSAERPKGSFSTLEIQRTEQGDSAMYLCASSFPGTSNNYGYTFGSGTRLTVV.

The chain recombines TRBV9 with TRBJ2-1, with D possibly matching TRBD2 (6 bases). Trimming removed 0 bases at V and 9 bases at J, with 19 bases between. The CDR3 spans 16 residues. Looked up from germline, CDR1 is SGDLS and CDR2 is YYNGEE. The CDR3 here is CASSVGSGGVGSEQFF. For the CDR3, the DNA is TGTGCCAGCAGCGTAGGGTCCGGCGGGGTGGGTAGTGAGCAGTTCTTC.

This clone was found a few times. J is TRBJ2-7 and V is TRBV27; D perhaps matches TRBD1 (5 bases). Germline lookup yields CDR1 MNHEY and CDR2 SMNVEV (reference sequence). Between the trimmed V and J ends, which lost 3 bases and 1 base, there was a span of 7 bases. The CDR3 consists of 13 residues. The CDR3 sequence is CASSLSGSYEQYF. CDR3 in DNA: TGTGCCAGCAGTTTGTCAGGGTCCTACGAGCAGTACTTC.

This chain joins TRBV18 and TRBJ2-7; tentative D call: TRBD2 (6 bases). CDR1 is KGHSH and CDR2 is LQKENI in the germline V gene. The germline V and J ends were trimmed by 1 base and 4 bases, with 17 bases remaining between them. This CDR3 is 16 amino acids long. For the CDR3, the DNA is TGTGCCAGCTCACCACTATTCCAGGGAGGTAAATACGAGCAGTACTTC. Its translation: CASSPLFQGGKYEQYF.

CDR3 in amino acids: CASSLRGQGDTGELFF. The CDR3 nucleotides are TGCGCCAGCAGCTTGAGGGGACAGGGTGACACCGGGGAGCTGTTTTTT. The gene calls are TRBV5-1 and TRBJ2-2, with TRBD1 matching over 9 bases. The CDR3 has 16 residues. The trim removed 1 base at V and 3 bases at J, leaving 4 bases unmatched. CDR1 is SGHRS, CDR2 YFSETQ, per germline.

The chain carries TRBV15 and TRBJ1-6, with a weak D call TRBD1 (5 bases). Between the trimmed V and J ends, which lost 4 bases and 8 bases, there was a span of 9 bases. The CDR3 length is 13 residues. Germline V gene sequence: CDR1 LNHNV, CDR2 YYDKDF (reference sequence). CDR3 region: CATSTRGDSPLHF. CDR3 DNA: TGTGCCACCAGCACCCGGGGGGATTCACCCCTCCACTTT.

The chain employs TRBV18 and TRBJ1-2, with TRBD1 matching 7 bases. Trimming took 3 bases from V and 3 from J; bases not matched to a gene: 10. CDR3 length: 16 amino acids. The germline V gene encodes CDR1 KGHSH and CDR2 LQKENI. CDR3 coding DNA: TGTGCCAGCTCACCGACAGGGCAGGGGGTTGACTATGGCTACACCTTC. This codes for CASSPTGQGVDYGYTF. Together with reference TRBV18 and TRBJ1-2, the CDR3 gives the full variable domain: NAGVMQNPRHLVRRRGQEARLRCSPMKGHSHVYWYRQLPEEGLKFMVYLQKENIIDESGMPKERFSAEFPKEGPSILRIQQVVRGDSAAYFCASSPTGQGVDYGYTFGSGTRLTVV.

V gene TRBV5-4 combines with J gene TRBJ2-3; the match to TRBD2 covers 9 bases. Trimming at V came to 5 bases and at J to 8 bases, leaving 9 bases not matched to a gene. Germline loops: CDR1 SGHNT, CDR2 YYREEE (reference sequence). The CDR3 covers 14 residues. Here the CDR3 DNA reads TGTGCCAGCAGGCTAGCGGGGAAAGGTGCTACGCAGTATTTT. It encodes CASRLAGKGATQYF.

This chain connects TRBV10-2 to TRBJ1-5; 10 bases fit TRBD1. The V and J ends lost 6 bases and 9 bases, in that order; junction bases with no gene match: 8. The CDR3 consists of 14 residues. Per the germline V gene, CDR1 is WSHSY and CDR2 is SAAADI. For the CDR3, the DNA is TGCGCCAGCAGGCCAGGGACAGGGGTGGGGCCCCAGCATTTT. It encodes CASRPGTGVGPQHF.

The sample holds one count of this clone. The chain joins TRBV14 to TRBJ2-1; 8 bases align to TRBD1. The CDR3 totals 16 residues. V gave up 4 bases and J gave up 6 bases; unmatched junction bases: 11. The germline V gene has CDR1 SGHDN and CDR2 FVKESK. This CDR3 reads CASSRGARTGRNEQFF. CDR3 nucleotides: TGTGCCAGCAGCCGGGGGGCAAGGACAGGGCGCAATGAGCAGTTCTTC.

This clone appeared once. The rearrangement links TRBV6-1 to TRBJ2-7; D not certain. Germline values: CDR1 MNHNS, CDR2 SASEGT. Trimming took 1 base from V and 0 from J, leaving 16 bases between them. This CDR3 contains 17 residues. This CDR3 is CASSEGLAGRYSYEQYF. The CDR3 DNA reads TGTGCCAGCAGTGAAGGTCTTGCTGGGCGATACTCCTACGAGCAGTACTTC.

The chain recombines TRBV24-1 with TRBJ2-2; 8 nucleotides match TRBD1. Germline CDR1 is KGHDR and CDR2 is SFDVKD. The V segment lost 7 bases and the J segment 0 bases; nucleotides outside the gene matches: 6. This CDR3 is built from 16 residues. The CDR3 loop reads CATSDRQGTNTGELFF. CDR3 in DNA: TGTGCCACCAGCGACCGACAGGGGACGAACACCGGGGAGCTGTTTTTT.

This rearrangement joins TRBV18 to TRBJ1-1; D is uncertain. V lost 2 bases to trimming and J lost 3 bases, with 13 bases between them. The germline CDR1 and CDR2 sequences are KGHSH and LQKENI. This CDR3 has 15 residues. The CDR3 DNA follows: TGTGCCAGCTCACCAACACCGGGAGTAGACACTGAAGCTTTCTTT. Protein product: CASSPTPGVDTEAFF.

This chain joins TRBV9 and TRBJ1-2; 8 nucleotides align to TRBD1. CDR1 is SGDLS, CDR2 YYNGEE, per germline. Unmatched junction bases numbered 8, after V lost 4 bases and J lost 6 bases. The CDR3 length is 14 residues. The CDR3 region has the DNA TGTGCCAGCAGCCCAAGCAGGGGGCAGGATGGCTACACCTTC. This encodes CASSPSRGQDGYTF.

The chain couples TRBV5-1 to TRBJ2-1; 10 bases fit TRBD1. V shed 4 bases and J 2 bases; nucleotides not matched to a gene: 3. CDR3 size: 15 residues. Germline CDR1 and CDR2: SGHRS and YFSETQ. The CDR3 sequence: CASSRDRGPYNEQFF. DNA for the CDR3: TGCGCCAGCAGCCGAGACAGGGGGCCCTACAATGAGCAGTTCTTC.

The genes are TRBV2 and TRBJ1-3; D not resolved. Trimming stripped 5 bases from V and 0 bases from J, with 17 bases between. Germline V gene sequence: CDR1 SNHLY, CDR2 FYNNEI. CDR3 length: 17 amino acids. The CDR3 region has the DNA TGTGCCAGCAGTCCCCCCTTGGGCGTAAACTCTGGAAACACCATATATTTT. It codes for CASSPPLGVNSGNTIYF.

This chain uses TRBV6-5 with TRBJ2-7, with 9 positions matching TRBD1. V dropped 7 bases and J dropped 4; count of bases not matched to a gene: 8. CDR1 is MNHEY, CDR2 SVGAGI, per germline. This CDR3 has 14 residues. The DNA for the CDR3 is TGTGCCAGCATTAGTCGGGACAGGGTGTACGAGCAGTACTTC. It translates to CASISRDRVYEQYF.

This clone was detected once. The genes are TRBV6-5 and TRBJ1-1, with D possibly TRBD1 on 5 matching bases. Trimming pared 10 bases from V and 0 bases from J, leaving 18 bases between. From germline, CDR1 is MNHEY and CDR2 SVGAGI. The CDR3 runs to 15 residues. The CDR3 coding sequence is TGTGCCACCCACAGGTCGCAGGCTATGAACACTGAAGCTTTCTTT. Translated, it gives CATHRSQAMNTEAFF.

This clone was observed a handful of times. V and J are TRBV6-1 and TRBJ1-5, with 8 bases lining up with TRBD1. After removal of 3 bases from V and 6 bases from J, the junction contained 7 bases not matched to a gene. Germline CDR1 MNHNS, CDR2 SASEGT. The CDR3 totals 15 residues. CDR3 protein: CASSELQGVFQPQHF. The DNA for the CDR3 is TGTGCCAGCAGTGAGTTACAGGGGGTTTTTCAGCCCCAGCATTTT.

The chain uses TRBV21-1 and TRBJ2-1; the DNA was not used to check the table's D call, TRBD2. TRBV21-1 is a known pseudogene. The CDR3 runs to 17 residues. CDR3: CASSKGTSGGPYNEQFF. In DNA form, the CDR3 reads TGTGCCAGCAGCAAGGGGACTAGCGGGGGGCCATACAATGAGCAGTTCTTC.

CDR3 amino acids: CASTDRGAGYTF. CDR3 DNA sequence: TGTGCCAGCACCGATCGGGGGGCTGGCTACACCTTC. The chain combines TRBV6-5 with TRBJ1-2; TRBD1 is a possible D gene (6 bases). The CDR3 length is 12 residues. Trimming removed 7 bases at V and 7 bases at J, with 13 bases between. Germline V CDR1 and CDR2: MNHEY, SVGAGI.

This clone was picked up a small number of times. The chain links TRBV14 to TRBJ1-6; D uncertain. V was clipped by 0 bases and J by 9 bases, with 12 bases between them. CDR3 length: 15 residues. The germline V gene encodes CDR1 SGHDN and CDR2 FVKESK. CDR3 DNA sequence: TGTGCCAGCAGCCAAGATTTTGCAGGCACTTCACCCCTCCACTTT. It translates to CASSQDFAGTSPLHF.

V usage is TRBV3-1 (or the pseudogene TRBV3-2) and J usage is TRBJ2-4; D may be TRBD1 (6 bases). This CDR3 spans 15 amino acids. Germline V CDR1 and CDR2: LGHDT, YNNKEL (reference sequence). V was trimmed by 5 bases and J by 0 bases, leaving 11 bases between them. This chain's CDR3 is CASSTQGLAKNIQYF. CDR3 in DNA: TGTGCCAGCAGCACACAGGGTTTAGCCAAAAACATTCAGTACTTC.

The chain is built from TRBV15 and TRBJ1-3; 7 bases are a match to TRBD1. V trimming: 4 bases; J trimming: 3 bases; junction bases outside the gene matches: 15. Per germline, CDR1 LNHNV and CDR2 YYDKDF (reference sequence). The CDR3 sequence is 18 residues long. DNA for the CDR3: TGTGCCACCAGCACTAAGATCACAGGGGCGATAAATGGAAACACCATATATTTT. Its protein is CATSTKITGAINGNTIYF.

V gene TRBV10-1 combines with J gene TRBJ1-1, with 9 positions matching TRBD1. V was clipped by 5 bases and J by 1 base; unmatched bases: 8. The CDR3 totals 16 residues. CDR1 and CDR2 from the germline V gene are WNHNN and SYGVQD (reference sequence). The DNA of the CDR3 is TGCGCCAGCAGTAGGGACAGGGAGATTTGGAACACTGAAGCTTTCTTT. Amino acids: CASSRDREIWNTEAFF.

The chain recombines TRBV5-1 with TRBJ2-5, with D tentatively TRBD1 (6 bases). This CDR3 region has 15 residues. Germline CDR1 SGHRS, CDR2 YFSETQ. Between the trimmed V and J ends, which lost 4 bases and 4 bases, there was a span of 17 bases. DNA for the CDR3: TGCGCCAGCAGCCAGGGGTACCAGGGCGGAGAGACCCAGTACTTC. Protein: CASSQGYQGGETQYF.

CDR3 nucleotides: TGTGCCAGCAGTGACAGATATGCAACTAATGAAAAACTGTTTTTT. It specifies CASSDRYATNEKLFF. The chain links TRBV25-1 to TRBJ1-4; no firm D call. This CDR3 contains 15 residues. The germline gives CDR1 MGHDK, CDR2 SYGVNS. The V and J ends lost 3 bases and 0 bases respectively, with 8 bases between them.

In its sample, this clone was seen a few times. The V gene is TRBV30, the J gene TRBJ1-2, with 9 nucleotides matching TRBD1. This CDR3 region has 14 residues. J was trimmed by 7 bases and V by 2 bases; bases with no gene match: 8. Germline assignment: CDR1 GTSNPN and CDR2 SVGIG (reference sequence). CDR3 amino acids: CAWSPDRGNRGYTF. CDR3 DNA sequence: TGTGCCTGGAGTCCCGACAGGGGGAACCGTGGCTACACCTTC.

The genes are TRBV14 and TRBJ1-3; weak D call: TRBD1 (5 bases). The CDR3 covers 16 residues. Germline assignment: CDR1 SGHDN and CDR2 FVKESK. Trimming took 4 bases from V and 4 from J, leaving 17 bases between them. The CDR3 coding sequence is TGTGCCAGCAGCCCGCACTCAGGGTTTTCAGGAAACACCATATATTTT. It translates to CASSPHSGFSGNTIYF.

V and J are TRBV20-1 and TRBJ1-4; the match to TRBD1 covers 11 bases. CDR3 length equals 11 residues. Germline-derived CDR1 and CDR2 are DFQATT and SNEGSKA (reference sequence). The CDR3 nucleotides are TGCAGAGGGACAGGGGGGGAAAAACTGTTTTTT. Amino acid sequence: CRGTGGEKLFF.